The 24 T cell receptor beta chains presented below share a single source sample, sequenced in a study of blood T cells in healthy people across ages. Combining a sample-barcoded 5' primer with a J-beta primer mix, a second PCR ran for roughly 7 to 12 cycles. TCRdb re-derived calls from the 5' RACE reads in MiXCR, one entry per CDR3 protein. Of 650,000 to 1,000,000 distinct CDR3 sequences in the sample, about 42% were seen once. The sample comprised blood. The source is a man at least 80 years old in good health.

The chain joins TRBV14 to TRBJ1-2; 8 nucleotides agree with TRBD1. CDR3 length equals 17 residues. V lost 4 bases, J lost 4 bases, and 14 bases stayed unmatched. The germline V gene has CDR1 SGHDN and CDR2 FVKESK. The CDR3 DNA reads TGTGCCAGCAGCCGCCTAAGCGGACAGGGACGTGTCTATGGCTACACCTTC. This sequence encodes CASSRLSGQGRVYGYTF.

This clonotype showed up just a few times. CDR3 nucleotide sequence: TGTGCCAGCTCACCAACCCGAGGACAGGGCGGAGAGACCCAGTACTTC. Translated: CASSPTRGQGGETQYF. V usage is TRBV18 and J usage is TRBJ2-5, with TRBD1 matching 8 bases. Germline trimming cut 2 bases from V and 4 bases from J; bases unmatched to any gene: 9. CDR3 length equals 16 residues. The germline CDR1 and CDR2 sequences are KGHSH and LQKENI.

This clonotype was counted only a few times. V and J are TRBV7-2 and TRBJ2-1; 13 nucleotides agree with TRBD2. Germline CDR1 reads SGHTA; CDR2 reads FQGNSA. V gave up 2 bases and J gave up 8 bases; unmatched junction bases: 9. The CDR3 has 17 amino acids. The CDR3 here is CASSLSRLAGGVDEQFF. In DNA, the CDR3 is TGTGCCAGCAGCTTATCCAGACTAGCGGGAGGTGTGGATGAGCAGTTCTTC.

Note on this clonotype: A much larger clonotype is one base distant, so this may be a read error. This rearrangement joins TRBV18 to TRBJ2-7, with 10 nucleotides matching TRBD2. This CDR3 has 16 amino acids. CDR1 and CDR2 from the germline V gene are KGHSH and LQKENI. The CDR3 region is CASAPASGSRGNEQYF. CDR3 coding DNA: TGTGCCAGCGCACCTGCTAGCGGGAGTCGTGGCAACGAGCAGTACTTC.

CDR3 in amino acids: CASNSNRVGSETQYF. CDR3 DNA: TGCGCCAGCAACAGTAATAGAGTAGGATCAGAGACCCAGTACTTC. The chain recombines TRBV5-1 with TRBJ2-5; no clear D. The CDR3 spans 15 residues. In germline, CDR1 is SGHRS, CDR2 YFSETQ. The V end lost 6 bases, the J end lost 4 bases, and 19 bases lay between the germline ends. Full variable domain (outside the CDR3, taken from reference TRBV5-1 and TRBJ2-5): KAGVTQTPRYLIKTRGQQVTLSCSPISGHRSVSWYQQTPGQGLQFLFEYFSETQRNKGNFPGRFSGRQFSNSRSEMNVSTLELGDSALYLCASNSNRVGSETQYFGPGTRLLVL.

The CDR3 DNA is TGTGCCAGCAGCCGGACTAGCGGGGGGGGTTTTTCGTCCTACGAGCAGTACTTC. It is translated as CASSRTSGGGFSSYEQYF. The chain links TRBV7-2 to TRBJ2-7, with 15 bases lining up with TRBD2. The germline CDR1 and CDR2 sequences are SGHTA and FQGNSA. The ends lost 5 bases at V and 1 base at J; junction bases unmatched: 9. CDR3 length: 18 amino acids.

This clonotype was seen only once. This chain links TRBV20-1 with TRBJ1-1; TRBD1 agrees at 9 bases. Looked up from germline, CDR1 is DFQATT and CDR2 is SNEGSKA (reference sequence). The CDR3 length is 13 residues. V shed 7 bases, J shed 4 bases, and the junction held 7 bases outside the gene matches. The CDR3 here is CSVTGGPVTEAFF. CDR3 in DNA: TGCAGTGTAACAGGGGGCCCTGTCACTGAAGCTTTCTTT.

In its sample, this clonotype was seen a few times. This sequence joins TRBV12-3 or TRBV12-4 and TRBJ2-5, with TRBD2 matching over 11 bases. With 6 bases clipped from V and 6 bases from J, the junction kept 6 bases outside the gene matches. The CDR3 totals 14 residues. CDR3 DNA: TGTGCCAGCAGACTCACTAGCGGGAGTAAGACCCAGTACTTC. Residues: CASRLTSGSKTQYF.

The table lists this clonotype with a few counts. The V and J genes are TRBV2 and TRBJ2-2; 7 nucleotides agree with TRBD2. J gave up 2 bases and V 5 bases, and 5 bases lay outside the gene matches. This CDR3 spans 15 amino acids. Germline CDR1 and CDR2: SNHLY and FYNNEI. CDR3 sequence: CASSLGLSNTGELFF. Written as DNA, the CDR3 is TGTGCCAGCAGTTTGGGACTAAGTAACACCGGGGAGCTGTTTTTT.

The CDR3 loop is CSASDRGQGYNEQFF. The DNA of the CDR3 is TGCAGTGCCTCTGACCGCGGACAGGGTTACAATGAGCAGTTCTTC. The V gene is TRBV20-1, the J gene TRBJ2-1; TRBD1 aligns across 8 bases. The CDR3 has 15 residues. Germline lookup yields CDR1 DFQATT and CDR2 SNEGSKA (reference sequence). With V trimmed by 6 bases and J by 4 bases, 11 bases remained unmatched.

A note on this clonotype: Compared with germline, one end of the junction differs, possibly owing to a read error. V usage is TRBV12-3 or TRBV12-4 and J usage is TRBJ2-3; a weak D match, TRBD2 (5 bases). CDR3 size: 14 residues. The CDR3 sequence: CASSLGGRADMQYF. CDR3 DNA: TGTGCCAGCAGTTTAGGAGGGAGAGCAGATATGCAGTATTTT.

This clonotype was counted ten times or more. CDR3 DNA sequence: TGTGCCAGCAGCGTAGAGGGACTAGCGGGTTACAATGAGCAGTTCTTC. It is translated as CASSVEGLAGYNEQFF. The chain combines TRBV9 with TRBJ2-1; 12 bases are a match to TRBD2. This CDR3 region has 16 residues. V shed 0 bases and J 4 bases; nucleotides not matched to a gene: 2. Germline V gene lookup returns CDR1 SGDLS and CDR2 YYNGEE.

V usage is TRBV20-1 and J usage is TRBJ2-2, with D unclear. The V and J ends lost 5 bases and 0 bases respectively, with 7 bases between them. The CDR3 has 13 amino acids. Germline-derived CDR1 and CDR2 are DFQATT and SNEGSKA (reference sequence). CDR3 nucleotide sequence: TGCAGTGCTGGAAAATCGAACACCGGGGAGCTGTTTTTT. It translates to CSAGKSNTGELFF.

This clonotype was recorded a few times. J is TRBJ2-3 and V is TRBV20-1, with 9 bases fitting TRBD2. Germline values: CDR1 DFQATT, CDR2 SNEGSKA (reference sequence). J gave up 0 bases and V 5 bases, and 9 bases lay outside the gene matches. There are 16 residues in the CDR3. This CDR3 is CSAFSLAGPSTDTQYF. The CDR3 nucleotides read TGCAGTGCTTTCAGTCTAGCGGGACCGAGCACAGATACGCAGTATTTT.

This clonotype turned up a few times. V and J are TRBV24-1 and TRBJ2-5; 7 bases line up with TRBD2. The CDR3 loop spans 14 amino acids. V was pared by 5 bases and J by 3 bases, with 5 bases of the junction left unmatched. Per germline, CDR1 KGHDR and CDR2 SFDVKD. The chain's CDR3 is CATSGSSGKETQYF. The CDR3 nucleotides read TGTGCCACCAGTGGTTCTAGCGGCAAAGAGACCCAGTACTTC.

This clonotype was seen only a few times. The chain recombines TRBV12-3 or TRBV12-4 with TRBJ2-5; perhaps TRBD2 as D (5 bases). This CDR3 has 15 amino acids. V was trimmed by 4 bases and J by 11 bases, leaving 23 bases between them. CDR3 region: CASSSLGLADREQYF. CDR3 DNA sequence: TGTGCCAGCAGTTCACTCGGGCTAGCCGATAGAGAGCAGTACTTC.

This rearrangement joins TRBV5-5 to TRBJ1-6; TRBD1 is a possible D gene (5 bases). The germline V and J ends were trimmed by 1 base and 7 bases, with 9 bases remaining between them. The CDR3 totals 14 residues. Germline loops: CDR1 SGHKS, CDR2 YYEKEE (reference sequence). CDR3 DNA sequence: TGTGCCAGCAGCTTGAGGGACGGGAATTCACCCCTCCACTTT. This gives the protein CASSLRDGNSPLHF.

This clonotype appeared a few times. This sequence joins TRBV6-2 or TRBV6-3 and TRBJ2-7, with D maybe TRBD2 (6 bases). The CDR3 is made up of 17 amino acids. The germline gives CDR1 MNHEY, CDR2 SVGEGT. V was pared by 7 bases and J by 2 bases, with 24 bases between. The CDR3 loop reads CASNDRTAPGGTYEQYF. For the CDR3, the DNA is TGTGCCAGCAATGACCGGACGGCGCCGGGCGGGACCTACGAGCAGTACTTC.

Ten or more counts support this clonotype. The chain has TRBV7-2 and TRBJ2-1; D gene ambiguous. Germline V gene sequence: CDR1 SGHTA, CDR2 FQGNSA. Trimming removed 0 bases at V and 4 bases at J, with 10 bases between. This CDR3 is 15 amino acids long. The CDR3 DNA sequence: TGTGCCAGCAGCTTAGCAGGCCAACTTTACAATGAGCAGTTCTTC. This codes for CASSLAGQLYNEQFF.

This chain links TRBV6-5 with TRBJ1-5, with D tentatively TRBD1 (5 bases). CDR3 length: 15 amino acids. Germline V lookup: CDR1 MNHEY, CDR2 SVGAGI. Trimming stripped 7 bases from V and 0 bases from J, with 13 bases between. The CDR3 DNA sequence: TGTGCCAGCATGGCCCAGGGTTCTAGCAATCAGCCCCAGCATTTT. Amino acids: CASMAQGSSNQPQHF.

There are a few counts of this clonotype. The chain is built from TRBV20-1 and TRBJ2-3; TRBD2 matches 12 bases. Unmatched junction bases numbered 8, after V lost 4 bases and J lost 0 bases. Germline CDR1 is DFQATT and CDR2 is SNEGSKA (reference sequence). The length of the CDR3 is 17 residues. DNA for the CDR3: TGCAGTGCTAAATACCGGACTAGCGGGACGAGCACAGATACGCAGTATTTT. Translation gives CSAKYRTSGTSTDTQYF.

J is TRBJ2-2 and V is TRBV25-1; 7 bases align to TRBD2. The CDR3 sequence is 13 residues long. Trimming cost V 4 bases and J 5 bases; bases outside gene matches: 1. Germline loops: CDR1 MGHDK, CDR2 SYGVNS. The chain's CDR3 is CASSGGGTGELFF. In DNA, the CDR3 is TGTGCCAGCAGTGGGGGAGGGACCGGGGAGCTGTTTTTT.

The chain has TRBV6-1 and TRBJ2-3; the D gene is possibly TRBD2 (5 bases). CDR1 is MNHNS, CDR2 SASEGT, per germline. Deletions cut 6 bases from V and 4 bases from J, with 17 bases between. This CDR3 has 15 residues. CDR3 region: CASRAQVGVADTQYF. In nucleotides, the CDR3 is TGTGCCAGCAGGGCCCAGGTGGGAGTAGCAGATACGCAGTATTTT.

The V and J genes are TRBV12-3 or TRBV12-4 and TRBJ1-6; a weak D match, TRBD1 (6 bases). The CDR3 is made up of 14 amino acids. Between the trimmed V and J ends, which lost 8 bases and 3 bases, there was a span of 11 bases. As DNA, the CDR3 is TGTGCCAGCGCCACGGACAGCTATAATTCACCCCTCCACTTT. Its translation: CASATDSYNSPLHF.